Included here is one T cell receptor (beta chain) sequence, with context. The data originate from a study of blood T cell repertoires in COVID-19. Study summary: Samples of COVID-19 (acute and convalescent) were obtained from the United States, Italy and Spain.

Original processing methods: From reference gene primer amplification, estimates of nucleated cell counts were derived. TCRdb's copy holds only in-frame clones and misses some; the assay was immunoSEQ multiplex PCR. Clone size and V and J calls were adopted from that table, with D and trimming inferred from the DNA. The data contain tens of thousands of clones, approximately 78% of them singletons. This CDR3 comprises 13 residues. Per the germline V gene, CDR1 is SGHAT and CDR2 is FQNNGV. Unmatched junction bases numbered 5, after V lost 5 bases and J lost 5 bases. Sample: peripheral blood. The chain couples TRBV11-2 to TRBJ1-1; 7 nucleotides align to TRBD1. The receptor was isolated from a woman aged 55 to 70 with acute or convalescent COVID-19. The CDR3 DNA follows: TGTGCCAGCAGCCTCACAGGGGAAACTGAAGCTTTCTTT. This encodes CASSLTGETEAFF.